Below, 5 T cell receptor beta chains from the same sample are listed, as sequenced in a study of shared clonotypes between healthy human individuals. Sequenced by immunoSEQ multiplex PCR; TCRdb stores in-frame clones only, minus some. The top ten hold 0.89% of the sample, which has over 950,000 clones, around three quarters seen once. Sequenced input: memory CD4+ T cells from PBMCs. Documented subset: CD45RA-negative fraction. Receptor source: a man younger than 35 in good health. Some clones in this sample may be carry-over from other donors' samples.

DNA of the CDR3: TGTGCCAGCAGCAATAGCGGGAGAGAAGATACGCAGTATTTT. This translates into CASSNSGREDTQYF. The V call is TRBV7-3, the J call TRBJ2-3; 9 bases match TRBD2. V shed 5 bases, J shed 5 bases, and the junction held 5 bases outside the gene matches. The germline gives CDR1 SGHTA, CDR2 FQGTGA. The CDR3 sequence is 14 residues long. Filled out from reference TRBV7-3 and TRBJ2-3, the complete variable domain reads GAGVSQTPSNKVTEKGKYVELRCDPISGHTALYWYRQSLGQGPEFLIYFQGTGAADDSGLPNDRFFAVRPEGSVSTLKIQRTERGDSAVYLCASSNSGREDTQYFGPGTRLTVL.

The CDR3 sequence: CASSLVLSTSGRETQYF. CDR3 bases: TGTGCCAGCAGCTTAGTGTTATCGACTAGCGGGAGGGAGACCCAGTACTTC. The rearrangement joins TRBV7-2 to TRBJ2-5, with 13 bases fitting TRBD2. CDR1 and CDR2 (germline): SGHTA, FQGNSA. J lost 5 bases, V lost 1 base, and 7 bases had no gene match. CDR3 size: 17 residues.

The chain combines TRBV6-5 with TRBJ1-1; D gene uncertain. The germline CDR1 and CDR2 sequences are MNHEY and SVGAGI. This CDR3 has 13 amino acids. Trimming took off 11 bases at V and 3 bases at J, with 16 bases between the two ends. CDR3 in amino acids: CAAGTAGDTEAFF. The DNA of the CDR3 is TGTGCCGCAGGCACGGCCGGCGACACTGAAGCTTTCTTT.

Only a few counts were recorded for this clone. The chain joins TRBV7-2 to TRBJ2-3; D remains unclear. This CDR3 spans 12 amino acids. Trimming stripped 5 bases from V and 5 bases from J, with 8 bases between. CDR1 is SGHTA and CDR2 is FQGNSA in the germline V gene. CDR3 nucleotide sequence: TGTGCCAGCAGCGCCGTTTTAGATACGCAGTATTTT. This gives the protein CASSAVLDTQYF.

This chain joins TRBV5-1 and TRBJ1-1; 7 bases line up with TRBD1. CDR3 length equals 16 residues. Germline CDR1 is SGHRS and CDR2 is YFSETQ. The junction had 9 bases not matched to a gene; V was cut back by 4 bases and J by 0 bases. This chain's CDR3 is CASSPAPGQLNTEAFF. CDR3 DNA sequence: TGCGCCAGCAGCCCCGCCCCGGGACAGCTGAACACTGAAGCTTTCTTT.